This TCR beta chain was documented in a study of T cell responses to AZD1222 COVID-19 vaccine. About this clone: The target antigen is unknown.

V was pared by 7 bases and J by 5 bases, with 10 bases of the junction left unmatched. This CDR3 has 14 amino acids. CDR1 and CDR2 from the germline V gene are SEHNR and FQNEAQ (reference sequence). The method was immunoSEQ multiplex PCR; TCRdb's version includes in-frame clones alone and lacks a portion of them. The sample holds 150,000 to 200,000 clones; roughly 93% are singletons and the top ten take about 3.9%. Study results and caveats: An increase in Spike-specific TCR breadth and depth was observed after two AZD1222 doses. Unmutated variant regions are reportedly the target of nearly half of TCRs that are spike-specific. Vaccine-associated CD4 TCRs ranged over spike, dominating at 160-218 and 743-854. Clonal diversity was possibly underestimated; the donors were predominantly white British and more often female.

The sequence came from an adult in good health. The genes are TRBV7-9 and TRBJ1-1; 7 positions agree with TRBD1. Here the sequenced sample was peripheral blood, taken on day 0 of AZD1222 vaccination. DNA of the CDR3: TGTGCCAGCATCCGACAGGGACACTCGACTGAAGCTTTCTTT. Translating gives CASIRQGHSTEAFF.